This T cell receptor (beta chain) was identified in a study of blood T cell repertoires in COVID-19. Assay used: immunoSEQ multiplex PCR; TCRdb lists only in-frame clones, some missing. Altogether nearly 300,000 clones are present, about nine tenths being singletons, with the ten largest covering 2.9%. J gave up 4 bases and V 2 bases, and 8 bases lay outside the gene matches. The germline V gene encodes CDR1 ENHRY and CDR2 SYGVKD. The CDR3 covers 17 residues. The sequencing input was PBMCs or T cells enriched from blood (not recorded which). The rearrangement links TRBV10-3 to TRBJ1-2, with TRBD1 identical over 12 bases. This clonotype was obtained from a woman aged 50 to 60 who had been exposed to COVID-19. CDR3 protein: CAISEPLPGQGAYGYTF. CDR3 coding DNA: TGTGCCATCAGTGAGCCATTACCGGGACAGGGGGCCTATGGCTACACCTTC.